This T cell receptor (beta chain) was found in a study of tumor-infiltrating lymphocytes in primary liver carcinoma. Comments on this clonotype: The antigen remains undetermined. One end of the junction fails to match germline, which may point to a read error.

General study results and limits: Between tumor regions, pairs overlapped more than tumor-adjacent and tumor-blood pairs did.

Germline V gene lookup returns CDR1 SGHAT and CDR2 FQNNGV. The CDR3 has 15 amino acids. cDNA specific to TCR beta was made from 450 to 650 ng of total RNA, with a constant-region primer employed for priming. Three-round nested multiplex PCR performed with slightly modified ARM-PCR produced the TCR beta libraries. TRBV1-TRBV30 forward and Cbeta reverse primers drove the first two roughly 10-cycle rounds. TCRdb recomputed calls from the multiplex PCR reads with MiXCR, one row per CDR3 protein. The sample includes around 70,000 distinct CDR3 sequences, over 60% of them seen just once. The approximately 20-31 mg bulk tissue piece was not sorted before simultaneous RNA and DNA extraction. Patients underwent resection of primary liver carcinoma.

The sequenced sample was liver tumor tissue from sampling region 4. Subset described: tumor region T4, right-lateral pole. This TCR came from a man between 40 and 49 years old with primary liver carcinoma and hepatitis B virus infection. The chain joins TRBV11-2 to TRBJ2-1, with D perhaps matching TRBD1 or TRBD2 (5 bases each). The CDR3 protein is CASVLGDLQAHEQFF. Written as DNA, the CDR3 is TGTGCCAGCGTACTAGGGGACCTCCAGGCACATGAACAGTTCTTC.